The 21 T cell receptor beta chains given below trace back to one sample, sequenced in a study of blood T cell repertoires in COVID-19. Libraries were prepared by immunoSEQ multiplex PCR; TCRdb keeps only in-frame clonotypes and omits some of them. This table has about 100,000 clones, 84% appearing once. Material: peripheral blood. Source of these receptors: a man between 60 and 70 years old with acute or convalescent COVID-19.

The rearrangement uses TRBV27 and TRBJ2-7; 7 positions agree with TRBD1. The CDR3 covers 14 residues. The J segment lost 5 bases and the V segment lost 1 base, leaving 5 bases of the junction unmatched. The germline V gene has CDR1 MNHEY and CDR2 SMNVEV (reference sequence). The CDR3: CASSLLWQGDEQYF. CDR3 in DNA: TGTGCCAGCAGTTTATTATGGCAGGGGGACGAGCAGTACTTC.

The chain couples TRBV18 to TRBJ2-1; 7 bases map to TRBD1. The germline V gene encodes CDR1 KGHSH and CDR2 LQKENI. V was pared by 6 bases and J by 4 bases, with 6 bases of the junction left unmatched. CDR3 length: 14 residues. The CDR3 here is CASSPGQLYNEQFF. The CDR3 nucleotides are TGTGCCAGCTCCCCGGGACAGTTGTACAATGAGCAGTTCTTC. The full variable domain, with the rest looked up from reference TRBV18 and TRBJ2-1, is NAGVMQNPRHLVRRRGQEARLRCSPMKGHSHVYWYRQLPEEGLKFMVYLQKENIIDESGMPKERFSAEFPKEGPSILRIQQVVRGDSAAYFCASSPGQLYNEQFFGPGTRLTVL.

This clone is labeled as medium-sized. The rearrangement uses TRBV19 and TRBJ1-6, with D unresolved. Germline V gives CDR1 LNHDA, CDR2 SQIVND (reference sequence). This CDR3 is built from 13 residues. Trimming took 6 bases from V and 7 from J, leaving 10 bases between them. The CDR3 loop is CASSYLGNSPLHF. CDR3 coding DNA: TGTGCCAGTAGCTACCTAGGCAATTCACCCCTCCACTTT.

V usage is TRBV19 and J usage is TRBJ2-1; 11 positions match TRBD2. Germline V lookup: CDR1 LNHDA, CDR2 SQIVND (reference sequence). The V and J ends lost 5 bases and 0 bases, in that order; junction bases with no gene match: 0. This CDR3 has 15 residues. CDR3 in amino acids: CASSGTSGSYNEQFF. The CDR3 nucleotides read TGTGCCAGTAGTGGGACTAGCGGCTCCTACAATGAGCAGTTCTTC.

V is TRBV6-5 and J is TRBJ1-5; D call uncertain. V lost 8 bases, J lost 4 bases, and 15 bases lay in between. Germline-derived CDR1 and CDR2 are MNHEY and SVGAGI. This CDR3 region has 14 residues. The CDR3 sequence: CASSRGRENQPQHF. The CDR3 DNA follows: TGTGCCAGCTCTCGCGGCAGAGAAAATCAGCCCCAGCATTTT.

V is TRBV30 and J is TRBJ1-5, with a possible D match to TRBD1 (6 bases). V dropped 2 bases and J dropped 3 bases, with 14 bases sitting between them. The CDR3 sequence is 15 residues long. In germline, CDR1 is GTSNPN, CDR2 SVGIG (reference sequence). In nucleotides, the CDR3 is TGTGCCTGGAGTCGAACAGGGTTATACAATCAGCCCCAGCATTTT. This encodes CAWSRTGLYNQPQHF.

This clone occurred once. The CDR3 loop is CASSLAGGSGNTIYF. The DNA for the CDR3 is TGTGCCAGCAGCTTAGCGGGGGGCTCTGGAAACACCATATATTTT. V is TRBV11-3 and J is TRBJ1-3; D perhaps matches TRBD1 (5 bases). This CDR3 spans 15 amino acids. The germline V gene has CDR1 SGHNT and CDR2 YENEEA. The V and J ends lost 1 base and 0 bases respectively, with 7 bases between them.

The CDR3 reads CASSVMPGANTEAFF. The DNA of the CDR3 is TGTGCCAGCAGCGTAATGCCAGGGGCCAACACTGAAGCTTTCTTT. This chain links TRBV9 with TRBJ1-1, with D tentatively TRBD1 (6 bases). The germline V and J ends were trimmed by 1 base and 2 bases, with 12 bases remaining between them. The CDR3 is 15 amino acids. In germline, CDR1 is SGDLS, CDR2 YYNGEE.

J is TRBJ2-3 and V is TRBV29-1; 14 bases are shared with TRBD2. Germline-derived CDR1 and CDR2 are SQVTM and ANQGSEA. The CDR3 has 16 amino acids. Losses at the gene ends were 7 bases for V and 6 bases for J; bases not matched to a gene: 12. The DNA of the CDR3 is TGCAGCGCCCGCCCCAGACTAGCGGGAGGGGCGGATACGCAGTATTTT. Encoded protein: CSARPRLAGGADTQYF.

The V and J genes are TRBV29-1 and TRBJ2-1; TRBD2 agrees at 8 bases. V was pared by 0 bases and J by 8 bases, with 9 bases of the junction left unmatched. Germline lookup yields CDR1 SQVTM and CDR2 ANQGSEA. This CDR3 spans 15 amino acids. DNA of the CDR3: TGCAGCGTTGAAGAACCTAGCGGGTATGGGGATGAGCAGTTCTTC. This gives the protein CSVEEPSGYGDEQFF.

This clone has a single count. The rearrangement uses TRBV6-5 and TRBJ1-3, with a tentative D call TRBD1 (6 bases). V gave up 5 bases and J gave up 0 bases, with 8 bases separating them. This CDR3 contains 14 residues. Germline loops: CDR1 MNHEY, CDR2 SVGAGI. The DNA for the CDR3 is TGTGCCAGCAGTCAGGGGATCTCTGGAAACACCATATATTTT. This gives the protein CASSQGISGNTIYF.

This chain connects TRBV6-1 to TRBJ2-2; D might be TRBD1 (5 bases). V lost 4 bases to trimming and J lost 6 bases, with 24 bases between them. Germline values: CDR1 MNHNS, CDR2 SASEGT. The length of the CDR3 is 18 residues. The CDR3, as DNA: TGTGCCAGCAGTGGGAGACGTCTACAGGACGCAAAGGCCGGGGAGCTGTTTTTT. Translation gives CASSGRRLQDAKAGELFF.

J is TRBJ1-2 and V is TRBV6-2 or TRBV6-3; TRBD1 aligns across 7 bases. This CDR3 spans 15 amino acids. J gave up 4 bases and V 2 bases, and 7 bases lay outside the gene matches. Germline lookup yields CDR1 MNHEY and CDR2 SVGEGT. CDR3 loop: CASSYPTDRSYGYTF. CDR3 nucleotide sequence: TGTGCCAGCAGTTACCCGACGGACAGGAGCTATGGCTACACCTTC.

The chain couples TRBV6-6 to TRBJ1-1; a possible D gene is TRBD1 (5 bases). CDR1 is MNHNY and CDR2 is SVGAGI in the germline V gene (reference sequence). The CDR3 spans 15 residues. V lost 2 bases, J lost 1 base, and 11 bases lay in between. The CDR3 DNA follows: TGTGCCAGCAGTTACATGGGGGGGACGAACACTGAAGCTTTCTTT. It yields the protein CASSYMGGTNTEAFF.

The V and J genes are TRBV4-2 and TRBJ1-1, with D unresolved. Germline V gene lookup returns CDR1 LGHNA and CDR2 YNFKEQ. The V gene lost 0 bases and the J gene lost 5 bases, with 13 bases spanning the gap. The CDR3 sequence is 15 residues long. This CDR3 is CASSQDRGPWTEAFF. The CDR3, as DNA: TGTGCCAGCAGCCAAGATCGAGGCCCGTGGACTGAAGCTTTCTTT.

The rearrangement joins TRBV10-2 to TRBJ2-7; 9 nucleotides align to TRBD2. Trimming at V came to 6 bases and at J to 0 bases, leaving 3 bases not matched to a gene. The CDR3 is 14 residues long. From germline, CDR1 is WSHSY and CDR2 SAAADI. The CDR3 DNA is TGCGCCAGCAGATATAGCGGGAGCTCCTACGAGCAGTACGTC. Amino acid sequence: CASRYSGSSYEQYV.

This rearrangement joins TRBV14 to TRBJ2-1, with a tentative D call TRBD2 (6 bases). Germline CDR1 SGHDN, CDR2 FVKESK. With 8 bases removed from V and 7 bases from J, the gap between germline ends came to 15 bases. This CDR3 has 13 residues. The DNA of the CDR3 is TGTGCCAGCGCTCGGGCAGGGAGGAATGAGCAGTTCTTC. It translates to CASARAGRNEQFF.

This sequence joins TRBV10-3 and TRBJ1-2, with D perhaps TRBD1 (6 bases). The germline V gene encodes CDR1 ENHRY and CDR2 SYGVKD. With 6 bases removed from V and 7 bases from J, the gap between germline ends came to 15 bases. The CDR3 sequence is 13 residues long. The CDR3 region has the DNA TGTGCCATCAGAAACGGCGGGGGGCTTGGCTACACCTTC. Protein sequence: CAIRNGGGLGYTF.

CDR3 residues: CASSVGGVTGELFF. The DNA of the CDR3 is TGTGCCAGCAGCGTAGGGGGGGTCACCGGGGAGCTGTTTTTT. J is TRBJ2-2 and V is TRBV5-6, with TRBD2 as a possible D gene (7 bases). With 4 bases removed from V and 4 bases from J, the gap between germline ends came to 11 bases. Germline CDR1 and CDR2: SGHDT and YYEEEE. The CDR3 contains 14 residues.

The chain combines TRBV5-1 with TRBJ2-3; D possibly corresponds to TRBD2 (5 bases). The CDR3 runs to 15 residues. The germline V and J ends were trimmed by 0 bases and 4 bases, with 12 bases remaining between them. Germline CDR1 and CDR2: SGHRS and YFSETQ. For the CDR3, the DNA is TGCGCCAGCAGCTTGGGTTATCGGGGTTCAGATACGCAGTATTTT. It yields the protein CASSLGYRGSDTQYF.

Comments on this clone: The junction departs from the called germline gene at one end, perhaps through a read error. The CDR3 coding sequence is TGTGCCAGCTCTCCACCGATCAGCAGGGGGCGGGATGAAAAACTGTTTTTT. Its protein is CASSPPISRGRDEKLFF. This chain links TRBV18 with TRBJ1-4; TRBD1 matches at 8 bases. The germline CDR1 and CDR2 sequences are KGHSH and LQKENI. CDR3 length: 17 residues. Combining the CDR3 with reference TRBV18 and TRBJ1-4 gives the whole variable domain NAGVMQNPRHLVRRRGQEARLRCSPMKGHSHVYWYRQLPEEGLKFMVYLQKENIIDESGMPKERFSAEFPKEGPSILRIQQVVRGDSAAYFCASSPPISRGRDEKLFFGSGTQLSVL.